Listed below are T cell receptor beta chains from one sample, sequenced in a study of blood T cell repertoires in COVID-19. Measured with immunoSEQ multiplex PCR; TCRdb has only the in-frame clones, and not every one. The sample lists approximately 60,000 clones; around 87% were seen once. The sample was peripheral blood. These receptors all come from a woman over 75 with COVID-19, enrolled during active disease. Both conserved end residues are part of each CDR3. The D gene is left open where the match is weak. Size tells how often a clone was seen (once, few, many) or the class of an expanded clone, and some rows leave it out.

d_call j_call cdr3_length v_call clone_size cdr3_aa cdr3_nt
NA TRBJ2-1 14 TRBV9 NA CASSVEGSYNEQFF TGTGCCAGCAGCGTAGAGGGGTCCTACAATGAGCAGTTCTTC
TRBD2 TRBJ2-3 16 TRBV10-2 NA CASSEFASGGPDTQYF TGCGCCAGCAGTGAATTTGCTAGCGGGGGGCCAGATACGCAGTATTTT
TRBD1 TRBJ2-7 12 TRBV5-1 NA CASSRDSYEQYF TGCGCCAGCAGCAGGGACAGCTACGAGCAGTACTTC
TRBD1 TRBJ2-3 16 TRBV5-1 NA CASSSQGARGTDTQYF TGCGCCAGCAGCTCTCAGGGGGCGCGGGGCACAGATACGCAGTATTTT
TRBD1 TRBJ1-1 14 TRBV30 once CAWTTGQGGIKAFF TGTGCCTGGACCACGGGACAGGGGGGCATAAAAGCTTTCTTT
TRBD2 TRBJ2-3 16 TRBV7-3 NA CASSLGLAGAIDTQYF TGTGCCAGCAGCTTAGGGCTAGCGGGGGCGATAGATACGCAGTATTTT
NA TRBJ2-3 14 TRBV6-5 NA CASSYRGGPDTQYF TGTGCCAGCAGTTACAGAGGCGGCCCAGATACGCAGTATTTT
NA TRBJ1-1 15 TRBV5-1 NA CASSLGTYMNTEAFF TGCGCCAGCAGCTTAGGGACATACATGAACACTGAAGCTTTCTTT
NA TRBJ1-6 14 TRBV9 NA CASSFTEENSPLHF TGTGCCAGCAGCTTTACGGAGGAAAATTCACCCCTCCACTTT
NA TRBJ1-1 15 TRBV18 NA CASSTNRVANTEAFF TGTGCCAGCTCAACCAACAGGGTGGCGAACACTGAAGCTTTCTTT
NA TRBJ2-5 16 TRBV2 NA CASSAIGPDGGGTQYF TGTGCCAGCAGTGCGATCGGACCAGACGGAGGTGGGACCCAGTACTTC
TRBD1 TRBJ1-2 15 TRBV10-3 NA CAISGSSGQGNGYTF TGTGCCATCAGTGGGTCTTCGGGACAGGGTAATGGCTACACCTTC
TRBD1 TRBJ1-2 12 TRBV2 once CASGDRYYGYTF TGTGCCAGCGGGGACAGATACTATGGCTACACCTTC